This T cell receptor (beta chain) was identified in a study of blood T cell repertoires in COVID-19. The CDR3 is made up of 17 amino acids. In germline, CDR1 is SGHDT, CDR2 YYEEEE. V was clipped by 0 bases and J by 5 bases; unmatched bases: 8. Only in-frame clones appear in the TCRdb table, and some are missing; sequencing was by immunoSEQ multiplex PCR. Among roughly 500,000 clones listed, around 87% were seen once. The rearrangement links TRBV5-6 to TRBJ2-1, with 10 nucleotides matching TRBD2. The specimen sequenced was PBMCs or T cells enriched from blood (not recorded which). This TCR was sampled from a woman in her forties who had recovered from COVID-19. CDR3: CASSLEFSGLANNEQFF. The CDR3 coding sequence is TGTGCCAGCAGCTTGGAGTTCTCGGGACTAGCGAACAATGAGCAGTTCTTC.